This TCR beta chain was captured in a study of blood T cell repertoires in COVID-19. Looking at the study overall: Samples taken during acute and convalescent COVID-19 were collected in the United States, Italy and Spain. From T cells, B-cell-depleted T cells, or PBMCs came the material, which was cDNA or gDNA.

Original analysis: Estimation of nucleated cell counts relied on the amplification of reference gene primers. Clones were read by immunoSEQ multiplex PCR, and TCRdb kept only the in-frame ones, dropping some. That table is the source of V, J and clone size, and D and trimming were worked out from the DNA. This table has 95,000 to 100,000 clones, roughly 85% appearing once. This CDR3 has 16 residues. V gave up 1 base and J gave up 0 bases; unmatched junction bases: 4. CDR1 is MDHEN and CDR2 is SYDVKM in the germline V gene. The chain is built from TRBV28 and TRBJ1-2; TRBD1 matches at 8 bases. The receptor comes from a woman aged 70 to 79 with active or convalescent COVID-19. The sequencing input was peripheral blood. CDR3 nucleotides: TGTGCCAGCAGTTTATCCGGACAGGGAGCTAACTATGGCTACACCTTC. It encodes CASSLSGQGANYGYTF.